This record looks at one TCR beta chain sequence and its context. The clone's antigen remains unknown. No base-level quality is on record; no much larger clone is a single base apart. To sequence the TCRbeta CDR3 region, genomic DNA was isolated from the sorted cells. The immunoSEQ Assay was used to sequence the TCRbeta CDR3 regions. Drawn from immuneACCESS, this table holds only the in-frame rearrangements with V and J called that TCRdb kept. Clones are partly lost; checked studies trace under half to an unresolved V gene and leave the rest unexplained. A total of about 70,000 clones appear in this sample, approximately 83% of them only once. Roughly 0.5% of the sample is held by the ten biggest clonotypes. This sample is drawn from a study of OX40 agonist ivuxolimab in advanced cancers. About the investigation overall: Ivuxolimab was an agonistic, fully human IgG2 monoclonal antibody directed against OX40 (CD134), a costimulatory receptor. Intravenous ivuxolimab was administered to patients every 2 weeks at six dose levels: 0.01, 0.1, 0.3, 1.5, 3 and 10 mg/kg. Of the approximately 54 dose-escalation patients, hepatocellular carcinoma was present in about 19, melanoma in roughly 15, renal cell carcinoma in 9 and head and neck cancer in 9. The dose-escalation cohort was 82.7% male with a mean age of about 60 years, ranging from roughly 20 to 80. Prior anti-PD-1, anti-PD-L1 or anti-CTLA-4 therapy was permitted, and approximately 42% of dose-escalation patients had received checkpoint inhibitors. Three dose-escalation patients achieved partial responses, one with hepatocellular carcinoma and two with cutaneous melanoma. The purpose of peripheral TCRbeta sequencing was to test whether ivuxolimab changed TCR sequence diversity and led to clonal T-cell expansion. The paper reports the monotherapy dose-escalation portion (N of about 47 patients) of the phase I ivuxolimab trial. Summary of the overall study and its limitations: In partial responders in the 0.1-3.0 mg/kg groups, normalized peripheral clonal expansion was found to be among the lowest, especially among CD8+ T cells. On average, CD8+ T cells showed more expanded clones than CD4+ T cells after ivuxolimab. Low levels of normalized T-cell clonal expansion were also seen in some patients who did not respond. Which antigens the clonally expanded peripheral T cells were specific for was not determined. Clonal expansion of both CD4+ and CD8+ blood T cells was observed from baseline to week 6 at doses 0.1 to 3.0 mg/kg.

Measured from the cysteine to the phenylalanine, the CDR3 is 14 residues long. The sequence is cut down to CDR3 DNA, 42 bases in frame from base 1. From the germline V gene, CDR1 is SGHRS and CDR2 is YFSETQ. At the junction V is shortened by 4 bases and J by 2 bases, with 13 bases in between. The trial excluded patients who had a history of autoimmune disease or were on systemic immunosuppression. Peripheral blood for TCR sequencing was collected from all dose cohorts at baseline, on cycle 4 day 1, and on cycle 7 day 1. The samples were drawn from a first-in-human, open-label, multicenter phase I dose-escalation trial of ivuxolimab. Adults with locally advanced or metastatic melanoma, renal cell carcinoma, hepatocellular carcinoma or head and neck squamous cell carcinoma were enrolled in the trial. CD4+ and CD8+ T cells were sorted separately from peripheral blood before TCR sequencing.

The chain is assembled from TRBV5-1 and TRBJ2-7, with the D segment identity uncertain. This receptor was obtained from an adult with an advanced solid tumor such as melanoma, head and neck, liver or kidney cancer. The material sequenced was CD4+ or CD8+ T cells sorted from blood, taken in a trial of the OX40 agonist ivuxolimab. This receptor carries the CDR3 CASSVAVGTYEQYF. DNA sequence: TGCGCCAGCAGCGTTGCGGTGGGAACCTACGAGCAGTACTTC.